This record concerns one T cell receptor beta chain sequence. Its antigen is still unknown. These data originate in a study of shared clonotypes between healthy human individuals. Study-level results: Naive CD4 clonotypes were shared across a handful of donors at approximately 5.3%. As a rule, naive subsets had a larger estimated richness than memory subsets. Sample collection involved blood only; tissue repertoires are likely different. Clonotype sharing among donors was expected to depend on sequencing depth.

The V segment lost 4 bases and the J segment 5 bases; nucleotides outside the gene matches: 12. Germline CDR1 SGHNT, CDR2 YYREEE (reference sequence). The CDR3 contains 17 residues. Measured with immunoSEQ multiplex PCR; TCRdb has only the in-frame clones, and not every one. The repertoire includes more than 2,000,000 clones, approximately 90% of them detected once, and 0.14% sits in the top ten. The source is a man aged 18 to 30 in good health. The source material was naive CD4+ T cells sorted from blood. Described subset: CD45RA+ positively selected. The chain couples TRBV5-4 to TRBJ2-3, with 11 bases matching TRBD2. The CDR3 protein is CASSRELAGAGEDTQYF. CDR3 sequence (DNA): TGTGCCAGCAGCCGGGAACTAGCGGGGGCCGGGGAAGATACGCAGTATTTT.